Listed here is a single T cell receptor beta chain. TCRdb fed the 5' RACE reads into MiXCR, producing one record per CDR3 protein. The sample holds around 310,000 distinct CDR3 sequences, roughly 4% seen once. Trimming shortened V by 1 base and J by 6 bases, and 10 bases separated the two germline ends. This CDR3 is built from 14 residues. These data originate in a study of T cells after yellow fever vaccination. Specimen: PBMCs, collected 5 days after the yellow fever booster vaccination. The V gene is TRBV12-3 or TRBV12-4, the J gene TRBJ1-5, with D possibly matching TRBD1 (5 bases). The receptor was derived from a man aged 18 to 35 who received the YFV17D yellow fever vaccine. The CDR3 bases are TGTGCCAGCAGTTTAGAGGGGTTGAGTCAGCCCCAGCATTTT. As protein: CASSLEGLSQPQHF.